The source of this TCR beta chain is a study of blood T cell repertoires in COVID-19. TCRdb keeps only in-frame clones here, not all; method: immunoSEQ multiplex PCR. In the table there are some 530,000 clones, about 88% of which are singletons. CDR3 length equals 12 residues. Input material: PBMCs or T cells enriched from blood (not recorded which). This sequence joins TRBV21-1 and TRBJ2-1; whether TRBD1, the table's D call, matches the DNA was not checked. TRBV21-1 is a known pseudogene. The source is a woman aged 60-75 years who had recovered from COVID-19. The CDR3: CASTVRGNEQFF. CDR3 bases: TGTGCCAGCACCGTGAGGGGGAATGAGCAGTTCTTC.